The 8 T cell receptor beta chains presented below share a single source sample, sequenced in a study of shared T cell receptors in the human thymus. Assay: immunoSEQ multiplex PCR; the TCRdb copy retains only in-frame clones and omits some. This sample has hundreds of thousands of clones, with about 89% found just once. This sample also appeared in a second study, on human thymus T cells.

The sample consisted of thymocytes. These receptors all come from a boy in the first two years of life with a congenital heart defect.

The chain combines TRBV30 with TRBJ2-7, with 7 positions matching TRBD2. Germline V gene data show CDR1 as GTSNPN and CDR2 as SVGIG (reference sequence). Trimming cost V 3 bases and J 3 bases; bases outside gene matches: 23. The CDR3 totals 19 residues. CDR3 sequence: CAWRLPQPSLGEGLYEQYF. The CDR3 coding sequence is TGTGCCTGGAGACTCCCCCAACCTTCTCTGGGGGAGGGCCTCTACGAGCAGTACTTC.

The gene calls are TRBV4-1 and TRBJ2-4, with TRBD2 identical over 9 bases. V lost 3 bases to trimming and J lost 0 bases; unmatched junction nucleotides: 3. Germline CDR1 and CDR2: MGHRA and YSYEKL. This CDR3 contains 16 residues. The CDR3 bases are TGCGCCAGCAGCCAGCGACTAGCGGTAGCCAAAAACATTCAGTACTTC. Translating gives CASSQRLAVAKNIQYF.

The chain couples TRBV28 to TRBJ1-3, with 8 bases matching TRBD1. V gave up 6 bases and J gave up 0 bases; unmatched junction bases: 4. Per germline, CDR1 MDHEN and CDR2 SYDVKM. This CDR3 is 15 amino acids long. The CDR3 sequence is CASRYRGSSGNTIYF. In DNA, the CDR3 is TGTGCCAGCAGGTACAGGGGGAGCTCTGGAAACACCATATATTTT.

The chain uses TRBV6-1 and TRBJ1-4, with 9 bases lining up with TRBD1. Germline V lookup: CDR1 MNHNS, CDR2 SASEGT. V dropped 1 base and J dropped 7; count of bases not matched to a gene: 13. This CDR3 spans 18 amino acids. CDR3 in amino acids: CASSEGDRVVNIREKLFF. CDR3 DNA: TGTGCCAGCAGTGAAGGGGACAGGGTGGTTAACATTCGTGAAAAACTGTTTTTT.

The V call is TRBV9, the J call TRBJ2-1, with TRBD2 matching over 9 bases. Germline V gene sequence: CDR1 SGDLS, CDR2 YYNGEE. Trimming took 3 bases from V and 8 from J; bases not matched to a gene: 9. This CDR3 spans 15 amino acids. Here the CDR3 reads CASSGISGSRDEQFF. The CDR3 region has the DNA TGTGCCAGCAGCGGGATTAGCGGGAGTAGGGATGAGCAGTTCTTC.

This chain connects TRBV28 to TRBJ1-1; D uncertain. Trimming cost V 3 bases and J 7 bases, with 21 bases left between them. This CDR3 is 16 amino acids long. Germline V gives CDR1 MDHEN, CDR2 SYDVKM. CDR3 sequence reads: CASSFRPRKIHNEAFF. DNA of the CDR3: TGTGCCAGCAGTTTTCGGCCCAGGAAAATTCACAATGAAGCTTTCTTT.

This clone was recorded once. V gene TRBV27 combines with J gene TRBJ2-7, with 10 nucleotides matching TRBD2. The trim removed 3 bases at V and 4 bases at J, leaving 9 bases unmatched. The CDR3 runs 16 residues. Germline V CDR1 and CDR2: MNHEY, SMNVEV (reference sequence). CDR3 DNA: TGTGCCAGCAGTTTCCAACCTAGCGGGGGAGGATACGAGCAGTACTTC. It encodes CASSFQPSGGGYEQYF.

The chain employs TRBV5-4 and TRBJ2-7, with D possibly being TRBD1 (6 bases). The CDR3 length is 16 residues. Germline-derived CDR1 and CDR2 are SGHNT and YYREEE (reference sequence). Trimming cost V 5 bases and J 0 bases, with 18 bases left between them. The CDR3 sequence: CASSWTSGAHSYEQYF. The CDR3 bases are TGTGCCAGCAGTTGGACCTCAGGGGCCCACTCCTACGAGCAGTACTTC.